This TCR beta chain was found in a study of T cell repertoires in cytomegalovirus infection. As for the study in general: Public TCR beta signature analysis indicated the presence of both CMV infection and matching HLA type. Study-wide results and limits: HLA-C-restricted CMV-specific TCR beta clonotypes prevailed in the ex vivo response.

Each CDR3 protein gets one entry after TCRdb re-called the reads with MiXCR. The data show fewer than 200,000 distinct CDR3 sequences, approximately 15% seen once. This clonotype was found a few times. Its antigen is not identified. The germline CDR1 and CDR2 sequences are LNHDA and SQIVND (reference sequence). With V trimmed by 7 bases and J by 6 bases, 11 bases remained unmatched. The CDR3 has 15 amino acids. This receptor was obtained from a human donor in good health (CMV status not recorded). Some clones in this sample may be carry-over from other donors' samples. This rearrangement joins TRBV19 to TRBJ2-1; TRBD2 matches 8 bases. Material: PBMCs. CDR3 region: CASKAGGALGNEQFF. DNA of the CDR3: TGTGCCAGTAAGGCCGGGGGGGCCCTAGGCAATGAGCAGTTCTTC.